This T cell receptor (beta chain) is from a study of T cell repertoires in cytomegalovirus infection. This clonotype was recorded many times. Germline V gene sequence: CDR1 SGHTA, CDR2 FQGNSA. V lost 5 bases, J lost 4 bases, and 14 bases lay in between. CDR3 length: 14 residues. Via MiXCR, TCRdb re-called the reads, giving one row per CDR3 protein. The sample holds 120,000 to 150,000 distinct CDR3 sequences, about 6% seen once. The sequencing input was PBMCs. V usage is TRBV7-2 and J usage is TRBJ1-2; tentative D call: TRBD1 (5 bases). This TCR was sampled from a human donor in good health (CMV status not recorded). Some clones in this sample may be carry-over from other donors' samples. CDR3 amino acids: CASSRDGAGYGYTF. The CDR3 coding sequence is TGTGCCAGCAGCCGGGACGGTGCAGGCTATGGCTACACCTTC.